This T cell receptor beta chain was found in a study of blood T cell repertoires in COVID-19. Across the study: The United States, Italy and Spain provided the acute and convalescent COVID-19 samples. T cells, B-cell-depleted T cells, or PBMCs supplied cDNA or gDNA.

This clone was found a few times. Original processing methods: By means of reference gene primer amplification, nucleated cell counts were estimated. Measured with immunoSEQ multiplex PCR; TCRdb has only the in-frame clones, and not every one. V, J and clone size are taken as reported in that table, and D and trimming were inferred from the DNA itself. The profile shows 70,000 or so clones, 78% of them singletons. CDR1 and CDR2 from the germline V gene are LGHDT and YNNKEL (reference sequence). The V gene end was trimmed by 1 base and the J gene end by 9 bases; junction bases not matched to a gene: 7. This CDR3 contains 15 residues.

The source material was peripheral blood. The sequence was collected from a human donor in a cohort sampled during active COVID-19. The V call is TRBV3-1 (or the pseudogene TRBV3-2), the J call TRBJ2-1; 9 nucleotides agree with TRBD1. The chain's CDR3 is CASSQVQGARSEQFF. DNA for the CDR3: TGTGCCAGCAGCCAAGTACAGGGGGCGCGTAGTGAGCAGTTCTTC.